This T cell receptor (beta chain) derives from a study of blood T cell repertoires in COVID-19. V was shortened by 3 bases and J by 1 base, with 16 bases between the two germline ends. The germline CDR1 and CDR2 sequences are DFQATT and SNEGSKA (reference sequence). The CDR3 sequence is 16 residues long. Per the original data handling: From reference gene primer amplification, estimates of nucleated cell counts were derived. Data came from immunoSEQ multiplex PCR; TCRdb stores just in-frame clones and leaves some out. V and J calls and clone size come straight from that table; D and trimming were deduced from the DNA. The data show about 480,000 clones, about 88% seen once. Recruited during active infection, patients (from Seattle) were subsequently followed longitudinally.

The chain employs TRBV20-1 and TRBJ1-5, with D perhaps TRBD1 (5 bases). Sequencing used peripheral blood. The clonotype originates from a woman aged 45-59 years with COVID-19, enrolled during active disease. The CDR3 nucleotides read TGCAGTGCTAGTGTCCGGGGGGTCCTAAGCAATCAGCCCCAGCATTTT. It encodes CSASVRGVLSNQPQHF.